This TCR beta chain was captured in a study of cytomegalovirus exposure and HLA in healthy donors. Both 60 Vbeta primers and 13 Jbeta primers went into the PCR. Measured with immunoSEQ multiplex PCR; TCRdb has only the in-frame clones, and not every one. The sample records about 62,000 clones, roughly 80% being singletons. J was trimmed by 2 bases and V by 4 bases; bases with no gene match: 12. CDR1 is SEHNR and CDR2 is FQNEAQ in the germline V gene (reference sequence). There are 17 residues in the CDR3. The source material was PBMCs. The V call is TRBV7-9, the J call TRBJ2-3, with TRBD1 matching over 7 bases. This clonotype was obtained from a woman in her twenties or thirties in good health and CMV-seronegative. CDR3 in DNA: TGTGCCAGCAGCTCTATATTGGACAGGAGCTTCACAGATACGCAGTATTTT. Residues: CASSSILDRSFTDTQYF. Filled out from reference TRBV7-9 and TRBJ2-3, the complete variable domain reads DTGVSQNPRHKITKRGQNVTFRCDPISEHNRLYWYRQTLGQGPEFLTYFQNEAQLEKSRLLSDRFSAERPKGSFSTLEIQRTEQGDSAMYLCASSSILDRSFTDTQYFGPGTRLTVL.